Listed here is a single TCR beta chain. This clone was counted a few times. Its binding antigen is unknown. Within one base of it there is no much larger clone, and no base qualities were kept. The cohort consisted of 666 healthy bone marrow donors. All cohort members were sampled while nominally healthy, although unrecorded immune exposures were likely present. The donor tested CMV seronegative, placing the donor among the 350 to 400 seronegative members of the cohort. Every donor gave a peripheral blood sample, and the peripheral blood mononuclear cells from that sample were used for TCR beta sequencing. The Qiagen DNeasy Blood Extraction Kit was used to extract genomic DNA from the blood cell samples. The source of the sample is a study of cytomegalovirus exposure and HLA in healthy donors (dated by TCRdb to 2016 to 2017). Describing the broader study: In an earlier analysis of roughly 500 of the donors, about 260 Gb of sequence data and 117 million unique TCR beta sequences from 180 million or so T cells were reported. Class I and class II HLA loci were covered by the typing at four-digit resolution. The study profiled the T cell repertoires of more than 500 subjects by immunosequencing and related them to cytomegalovirus serostatus. Among about 370 genotyped donors of the cohort, an average of approximately 220,000 unique TCR beta nucleotide sequences was sequenced per donor, of which about 18% were non-productive. The aim of the study was to test whether cataloging public T cell receptors could identify signatures of past pathogen exposure. In a later genetic analysis, genome-wide SNP genotypes for about 55% of the roughly 700 donors were used, and that subset was treated as a discovery cohort. Typing coverage differed by locus: A, B, C, DRB1 and DQB1 were typed in about 620-640 donors, DQA1 in roughly 500, DPA1 in 600 to 610, and DPB1 in 472. To predict cytomegalovirus infection status, the study combined high-throughput TCR immunosequencing, statistical association of individual TCRs with disease status, and machine learning. Five DR-DQ haplotypes were handled as single units for association and clustering because linkage in the cohort was strong. Approximately 300 gigabases of sequencing data and 75 million to 85 million unique TCR sequences made up an early release that covered roughly 670 HLA-typed donors. In addition to the first cohort of 650 to 750 subjects, a separate validation cohort of under 150 different subjects was used. In a later analysis, previously published TCR beta repertoires from 670 or so donors were re-analyzed and high-resolution HLA genotyping was added so that TCR occurrence patterns could be studied. An earlier analysis of 587 of the donors used high-throughput TCR beta sequencing to judge whether each TCR beta V gene segment behaved as functional or pseudogenic. All discovery cohort repertoires had been generated on a single sequencing platform. The later analysis used no new phenotypic data to find candidate immune exposures, relying instead on TCR beta sequences and their occurrence across donors. Of the 300 to 500 genotyped donors, 81% were placed in the genetic ancestry cluster associated with self-reported Caucasian donors. Alongside the repertoire data, information on donor age, sex, ethnicity and CMV serostatus was compiled.

Reading the germline V gene (reference sequence) gives CDR1 LNHNV and CDR2 YYDKDF. After removal of 10 bases from V and 7 bases from J, the junction retains 14 bases not matched to a gene. Its CDR3 holds 16 amino acids, cysteine through phenylalanine. The CDR3 DNA has 48 bases and is translated from base 1. The library was produced with the immunoSEQ multiplex PCR assay. For the multiplex PCR, a mixture combining 60 forward primers for TCR Vbeta segments and 13 reverse primers for TCR Jbeta segments was used. The CDR3 region of rearranged TCR beta genes was amplified from genomic DNA with a multiplex PCR assay. Amplified TCR beta libraries were sequenced as 87-base-pair reads on the Illumina HiSeq System. The original pipeline was this. A later analysis counted tens of millions of unique TCR beta chains across the 666 repertoires, and roughly 9.9 million of these chains were shared by at least two donors. Raw reads were error-corrected and collapsed into unique sequences with a nearest-neighbor algorithm that merged closely related sequences to remove PCR and sequencing errors. V, D and J gene segments were assigned by aligning CDR3 sequences to IMGT reference sequences. Each retained sequence needed at least a six-nucleotide match to both a V gene segment and a J gene segment. Rearrangements were called productive when the CDR3 lacked stop codons and stayed in frame with V and J; all others were non-productive. Following IMGT convention, CDR3 was defined as the stretch from the second conserved V-encoded cysteine to the conserved J-encoded phenylalanine. In an earlier analysis of more than 550 of the donors, sequences lacking an unambiguous match to a single V gene segment were excluded. An earlier analysis of several hundred of the donors called V segments functional above 56.7% productive rearrangements and segregating when the between-donor standard deviation exceeded 5%. To diagnose cytomegalovirus status from the catalog of TCR beta chain sequences, a statistical classification framework was built. V and J gene assignment, in a later analysis, came from comparing TCR nucleotide sequences with IMGT/GENE-DB human TR gene sequences. The TCRdist pipeline was used in a later analysis to assign CDR3 sequences and most-parsimonious VDJ recombination scenarios. In a later analysis, every TCR beta chain was defined by the combination of its CDR3 amino acid sequence and its V-gene family, and reads without a unique V-gene family were dropped. A later analysis removed 600 or so highly shared, low-generation-probability nucleotide sequences to deal with suspected cross-contamination and a sequencing artifact. A later analysis calculated a clonal expansion index for each public chain from normalized within-repertoire ranks of inferred template counts. In a later analysis, generation probabilities were computed with a VDJ recombination model fitted to out-of-frame rearrangements, and the resulting probabilities were checked against IGoR. In a later analysis, hypergeometric tests were used to score TCR-TCR, TCR-HLA and TCR-CMV co-occurrence, with a repertoire-size bias correction applied to TCR pairs. A later analysis estimated false discovery rates by permuting HLA or CMV assignments 20 times. In a later analysis, co-occurring TCRs were grouped using DBSCAN, and TCRdist sequence similarity was added for clustering within HLA-allele-positive subsets. Repertoires with fewer than 30,000 or more than 120,000 public chains were left out of co-occurrence clustering, as were four to six repertoires with anomalous nucleotide sharing. The source is immuneACCESS, and TCRdb retained only in-frame sequences with V and J called. Part of the clones is not carried over; for the studies checked, unresolved V genes explain less than half of this, and the remainder is unexplained. The V and J calls and clone size are taken from that table; D and trimming were inferred from the DNA. The table for this sample lists about 130,000 clones; around 73% of them were counted only once. The top ten clones comprise approximately 1.2% of the sample.

Broad study findings and their caveats: Because some donors lacked HLA typing at each locus, the association tests relied only on the typed subset. Only TCR beta chains were sequenced in this cohort, and the absence of alpha or paired-chain data limited detectable features. According to a later analysis, most CMV-associated TCR beta chains appeared to be HLA-restricted, and the HLA associations seemed to be driven largely by CMV exposure. The presence/absence analyses assumed that sequencing depth was roughly uniform across donors, and that assumption may not be true. A later analysis associated roughly 17,000 TCR beta sequences with specific HLA alleles at a false discovery rate of 0.05. In a later analysis, several top co-occurrence clusters were reported to appear linked to parvovirus B19, influenza, CMV and Epstein-Barr virus. Most TCR sequences were observed very rarely across donors, whereas some public TCRs were present in many individuals. Because counts were too low, roughly 17 rarely observed V segments, including chromosome 9 orphons, were left out of the earlier analysis of approximately 580 of the donors. The authors suggested that the approach could potentially be generalized to other disease states and immunological phenotypes. In a later analysis, HLA-associated TCR beta chains showed more clonal expansion and lower generation probabilities than non-associated chains that were equally common. According to a later analysis, TCR association rates differed among HLA loci, with DRB1 alleles showing the most associated TCRs and HLA-C alleles showing the fewest. In both the original and validation cohorts, the classifier was reported to diagnose cytomegalovirus status with high specificity and sensitivity. In a later genetic analysis, fewer N-insertions in productive TCRs were reported among donors in an Asian-associated ancestry cluster than the roughly 700-donor mean. The study listed approximately 150 TCR beta chains as associated with cytomegalovirus. Correlated functional status among segregating V segments might reflect linkage disequilibrium, but an unknown experimental factor could not be ruled out. A group of highly shared sequence variants was considered likely to be a technical artifact of the sequencing pipeline. When HLA alleles, especially DR and DQ, strongly co-occurred, attributing TCR associations to individual alleles was difficult. V-gene and J-gene trimming of TCR beta chains was associated with a missense DCLRE1C variant in a later genetic analysis, and the association was replicated in an independent cohort. For the cohort, immune exposure information was limited to CMV serostatus. In an earlier analysis of fewer than 700 of the donors, most TCR beta V segments appeared in productive rearrangements about 87% or about 30% of the time, broadly matching IMGT annotations. A further reported finding was that TCR beta sequences accurately predicted the HLA-A and HLA-B alleles for most subjects in the first cohort. A few of the identified cytomegalovirus-associated TCR beta chains were confirmed in vitro to be specific for cytomegalovirus antigens. Because the 87-base-pair reads could not distinguish some IMGT-functional V segments, including TRBV6-2 and TRBV6-3, those segments were excluded.

The chain links TRBV15 with TRBJ2-5; 14 middle bases align to TRBD2. The receptor's source is a man aged 45-65 years in good health and CMV-seronegative. The sequencing sample was made of PBMCs. The nucleotide sequence is TGTGCCATCCGAGGAGGTGGACTAGCGGGAGGCGGGACCCAGTACTTC. The encoded protein is CAIRGGGLAGGGTQYF.